This TCR beta chain was sequenced in a study of blood T cell repertoires in COVID-19. Turning to the study itself: The United States, Italy and Spain were the sources of the acute and convalescent COVID-19 samples. In each case, the material was cDNA or gDNA derived from T cells, B-cell-depleted T cells, or PBMCs.

In the original workflow: Amplification from reference gene primers served as the basis for estimated nucleated cell counts. This table comes from immunoSEQ multiplex PCR, and its TCRdb copy is limited to in-frame clones, with some not included. D and trimming were read from the DNA, whereas the V and J calls and clone size are those reported in that table. The table has fewer than 350,000 clones, roughly 85% seen once. This CDR3 is 13 amino acids long. With 1 base removed from V and 4 bases from J, the gap between germline ends came to 6 bases. The germline CDR1 and CDR2 sequences are MNHEY and SVGAGI.

The gene calls are TRBV6-5 and TRBJ2-3, with D uncertain. The TCR was taken from a human donor in a cohort sampled during active COVID-19. Sequencing input: peripheral blood. CDR3 nucleotides: TGTGCCAGCAGTTACTATGAGGCAGATACGCAGTATTTT. Protein sequence: CASSYYEADTQYF.